This T cell receptor (beta chain) was profiled in a study of CD4 T cells in relation to SARS-CoV-2 and coronaviruses. As to this clone: Its antigen is as yet unknown.

The method was immunoSEQ multiplex PCR; TCRdb's version includes in-frame clones alone and lacks a portion of them. There are some 15,000 clones in the sample; approximately 78% occur only once, and 15% lies in the top ten. Study results and limitations: Crossreactive clones expanded significantly less to SARS-CoV-2 than monoreactive clones.

CD4+ T cells from unexposed donors were obtained before the COVID-19 pandemic (2011-2018). The cells were cultured for about ten days before CD4+ T cells were isolated. Unexposed-donor CD4+ T cells were probed with SARS-CoV-2 S/N and four cold-coronavirus spikes, cells permitting. Each well had around 2.2 million PBMCs in approximately 5% human AB serum with IL-2. The CDR3 length is 13 residues. The V end lost 4 bases, the J end lost 2 bases, and 9 bases lay between the germline ends. The sequenced material came from CD4+ T cells from PBMCs, cultured in vitro. This clonotype was sampled from a human donor in good health. The chain employs TRBV12-3 or TRBV12-4 and TRBJ2-7; D is unclear. The CDR3 coding sequence is TGTGCCAGCAGTTGGGGTGGCGCCTACGAGCAGTACTTC. This sequence encodes CASSWGGAYEQYF.